Listed below are T cell receptor beta chains from one sample, sequenced in a study of beta chain features in type 1 diabetes. Sequencing used immunoSEQ multiplex PCR; TCRdb keeps in-frame clones, though not all of them. This sample yields 600,000 to 700,000 clones, of which approximately 13% are seen a single time; around 0.12% belongs to the top ten. Specimen: naive CD4+ T cells from blood. These receptor sequences come from a man aged 25 to 40 with type 1 diabetes. The CDR3 runs from the conserved cysteine through the conserved F or W. A D gene is named only where the DNA matches it firmly. The listing skips clone size in some rows; elsewhere it reads once, few, many or a size class.

TRBJ1-1 | 14 | TRBV5-8 | few | TRBD1 | CASSLGQINTEAFF | TGTGCCAGCAGTTTGGGACAGATAAACACTGAAGCTTTCTTT
TRBJ2-7 | 15 | TRBV7-2 | few | TRBD2 | CASSYGLAGKYEQYF | TGTGCCAGCAGCTACGGACTAGCGGGGAAGTACGAGCAGTACTTC
TRBJ2-1 | 12 | TRBV6-5 | NA | TRBD1 | CASSRTGNEQFF | TGTGCCAGCAGTCGGACAGGGAATGAGCAGTTCTTC
TRBJ2-7 | 15 | TRBV7-6 | few | TRBD1 | CASSLVIQGAHEQYF | TGTGCCAGCAGCTTAGTCATACAGGGGGCGCACGAGCAGTACTTC
TRBJ2-2 | 11 | TRBV5-6 | NA | NA | CASSLYRELFF | TGTGCCAGCAGCCTATACCGGGAGCTGTTTTTT
TRBJ1-1 | 15 | TRBV5-1 | NA | NA | CASSLVGIRDTEAFF | TGCGCCAGCAGCTTGGTAGGAATTCGGGACACTGAAGCTTTCTTT
TRBJ2-1 | 13 | TRBV25-1 | NA | NA | CASRTASYNEQFF | TGTGCCAGCAGGACAGCTTCCTACAATGAGCAGTTCTTC
TRBJ2-7 | 14 | TRBV5-1 | NA | TRBD1 | CASSSGTGDYEQYF | TGCGCCAGCAGCTCCGGGACAGGGGATTACGAGCAGTACTTC
TRBJ2-5 | 14 | TRBV29-1 | NA | NA | CSVAHTLVSGTQYF | TGCAGCGTCGCACACACGCTGGTTTCAGGGACCCAGTACTTC
TRBJ2-7 | 15 | TRBV9 | NA | NA | CASSVLTGKGDEQYF | TGTGCCAGCAGCGTCCTTACAGGGAAGGGGGACGAGCAGTACTTC
TRBJ2-1 | 16 | TRBV9 | few | NA | CASSVEAVRSYNEQFF | TGTGCCAGCAGCGTAGAGGCGGTCAGGTCCTACAATGAGCAGTTCTTC
TRBJ1-1 | 12 | TRBV19 | NA | NA | CASRRENTEAFF | TGTGCCAGTAGGAGGGAGAACACTGAAGCTTTCTTT
TRBJ1-3 | 17 | TRBV4-1 | NA | NA | CASSLFGEKGSGNTIYF | TGCGCCAGCAGCCTCTTTGGGGAGAAGGGCTCTGGAAACACCATATATTTT
TRBJ2-5 | 12 | TRBV7-9 | few | NA | CASSPKEETQYF | TGTGCCAGCAGCCCCAAGGAAGAGACCCAGTACTTC
TRBJ1-5 | 12 | TRBV18 | few | NA | CASSGESQPQHF | TGTGCCAGCTCAGGGGAGAGTCAGCCCCAGCATTTT
TRBJ1-4 | 16 | TRBV7-2 | NA | TRBD1 | CASSLGPGTGNEKLFF | TGTGCCAGCAGCTTAGGGCCGGGGACAGGGAATGAAAAACTGTTTTTT
TRBJ2-3 | 13 | TRBV19 | NA | NA | CASTDRPTDTQYF | TGTGCCAGTACCGATAGACCCACAGATACGCAGTATTTT
TRBJ2-2 | 16 | TRBV6-6 | few | NA | CASSYGVAGATGELFF | TGTGCCAGCAGTTACGGTGTGGCAGGAGCCACCGGGGAGCTGTTTTTT
TRBJ1-5 | 13 | TRBV10-3 | few | TRBD1 | CAIRGTGEQPQHF | TGTGCCATCAGGGGGACAGGGGAACAGCCCCAGCATTTT
TRBJ2-1 | 16 | TRBV28 | NA | NA | CASKGSGARSYNEQFF | TGTGCCAGCAAAGGGAGCGGTGCTCGCTCCTACAATGAGCAGTTCTTC
TRBJ1-3 | 14 | TRBV30 | NA | TRBD1 | CAGKGQGIRNTIYF | TGTGCCGGGAAGGGACAGGGGATACGAAACACCATATATTTT
TRBJ2-6 | 18 | TRBV7-2 | NA | TRBD2 | CASSLLAGGYSGANVLTF | TGTGCCAGCAGCTTACTAGCGGGGGGATACTCTGGGGCCAACGTCCTGACTTTC
TRBJ2-3 | 15 | TRBV6-1 | NA | TRBD2 | CASSLQRGPRDTQYF | TGTGCCAGCAGTCTCCAGCGGGGGCCGAGAGATACGCAGTATTTT
TRBJ2-3 | 15 | TRBV19 | NA | TRBD1 | CASSTTRGPTDTQYF | TGTGCCAGTAGTACCACCAGGGGGCCCACAGATACGCAGTATTTT
TRBJ2-3 | 15 | TRBV5-6 | few | NA | CASSWGGASTDTQYF | TGTGCCAGCAGCTGGGGTGGGGCCAGCACAGATACGCAGTATTTT
TRBJ1-4 | 14 | TRBV10-3 | few | NA | CAISESLADEKLFF | TGTGCCATCAGTGAGTCATTGGCAGATGAAAAACTGTTTTTT
TRBJ1-4 | 14 | TRBV6-5 | few | TRBD1 | CASSYYRGDEKLFF | TGTGCCAGCAGTTACTACAGGGGGGATGAAAAACTGTTTTTT
TRBJ2-7 | 13 | TRBV15 | few | NA | CATSRGTGSEQYF | TGTGCCACCAGCCGGGGGACGGGGTCCGAGCAGTACTTC
TRBJ2-1 | 15 | TRBV7-2 | NA | TRBD2 | CASSLVGGGAHEQFF | TGTGCCAGCAGCTTAGTGGGCGGGGGGGCCCATGAGCAGTTCTTC
TRBJ2-5 | 12 | TRBV2 | NA | TRBD2 | CATTGTKETQYF | TGTGCCACCACCGGGACTAAAGAGACCCAGTACTTC
TRBJ2-3 | 13 | TRBV4-3 | few | NA | CASSRGPTDTQYF | TGCGCCAGCAGCCGAGGACCTACAGATACGCAGTATTTT
TRBJ2-5 | 13 | TRBV19 | NA | TRBD1 | CASSDRGRETQYF | TGTGCCAGTAGTGACAGGGGCCGAGAGACCCAGTACTTC
TRBJ1-1 | 16 | TRBV7-9 | NA | TRBD1 | CASSRRQGLVNTEAFF | TGTGCCAGCAGCCGCCGACAGGGTCTGGTGAACACTGAAGCTTTCTTT
TRBJ2-3 | 15 | TRBV28 | few | NA | CASSSTNEGTDTQYF | TGTGCCAGCAGCTCGACTAACGAGGGCACAGATACGCAGTATTTT
TRBJ2-5 | 14 | TRBV5-1 | few | NA | CASSLKAPGETQYF | TGCGCCAGCAGCTTGAAGGCGCCCGGGGAGACCCAGTACTTC
TRBJ1-1 | 16 | TRBV18 | NA | NA | CASSPLTGKQSIEAFF | TGTGCCAGCTCACCACTTACAGGGAAGCAGTCCATTGAAGCTTTCTTT
TRBJ1-5 | 12 | TRBV29-1 | NA | NA | CSVLPGDGPQHF | TGCAGCGTCCTACCGGGCGACGGGCCCCAGCATTTT